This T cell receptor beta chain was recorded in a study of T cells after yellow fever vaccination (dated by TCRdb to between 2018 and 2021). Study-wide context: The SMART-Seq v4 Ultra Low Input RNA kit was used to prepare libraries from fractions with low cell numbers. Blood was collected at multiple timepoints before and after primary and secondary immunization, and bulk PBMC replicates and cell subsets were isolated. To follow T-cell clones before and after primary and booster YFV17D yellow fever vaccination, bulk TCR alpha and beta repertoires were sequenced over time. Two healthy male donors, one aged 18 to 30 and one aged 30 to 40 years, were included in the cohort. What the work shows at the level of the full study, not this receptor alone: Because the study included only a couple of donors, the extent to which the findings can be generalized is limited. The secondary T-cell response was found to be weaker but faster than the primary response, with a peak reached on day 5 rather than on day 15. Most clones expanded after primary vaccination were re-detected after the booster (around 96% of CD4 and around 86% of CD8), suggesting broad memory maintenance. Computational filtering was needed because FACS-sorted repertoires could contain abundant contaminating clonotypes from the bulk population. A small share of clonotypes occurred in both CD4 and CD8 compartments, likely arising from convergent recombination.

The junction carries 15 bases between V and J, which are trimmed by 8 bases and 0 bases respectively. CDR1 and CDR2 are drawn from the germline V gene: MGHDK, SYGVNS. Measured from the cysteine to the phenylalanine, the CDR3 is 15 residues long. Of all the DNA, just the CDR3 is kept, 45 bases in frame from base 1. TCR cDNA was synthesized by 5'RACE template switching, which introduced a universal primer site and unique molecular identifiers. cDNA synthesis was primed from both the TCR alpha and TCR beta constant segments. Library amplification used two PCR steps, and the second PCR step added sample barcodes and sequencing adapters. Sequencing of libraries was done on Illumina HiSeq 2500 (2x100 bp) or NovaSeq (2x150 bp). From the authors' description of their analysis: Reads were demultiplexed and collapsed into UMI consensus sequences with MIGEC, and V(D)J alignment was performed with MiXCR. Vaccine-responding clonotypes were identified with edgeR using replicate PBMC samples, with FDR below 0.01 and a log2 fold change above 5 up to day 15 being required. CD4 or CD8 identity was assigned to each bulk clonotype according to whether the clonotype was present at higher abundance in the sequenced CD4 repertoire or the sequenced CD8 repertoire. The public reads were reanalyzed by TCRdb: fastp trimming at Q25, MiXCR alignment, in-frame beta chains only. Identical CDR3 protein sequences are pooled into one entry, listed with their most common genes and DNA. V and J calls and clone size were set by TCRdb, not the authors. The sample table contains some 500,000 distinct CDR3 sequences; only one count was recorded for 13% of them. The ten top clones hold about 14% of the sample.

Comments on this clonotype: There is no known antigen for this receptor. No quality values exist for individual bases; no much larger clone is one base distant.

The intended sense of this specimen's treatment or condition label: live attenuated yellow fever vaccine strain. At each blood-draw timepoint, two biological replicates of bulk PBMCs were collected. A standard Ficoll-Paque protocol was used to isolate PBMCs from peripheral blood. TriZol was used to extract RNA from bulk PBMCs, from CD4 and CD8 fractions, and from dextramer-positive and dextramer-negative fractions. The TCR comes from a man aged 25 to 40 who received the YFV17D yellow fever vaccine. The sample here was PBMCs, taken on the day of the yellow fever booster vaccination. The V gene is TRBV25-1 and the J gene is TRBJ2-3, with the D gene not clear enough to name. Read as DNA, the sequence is TGTGCCAGCTCCCCCCCAGGAGCTAGCACAGATACGCAGTATTTT. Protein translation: CASSPPGASTDTQYF.